Following are 25 T cell receptor beta chains from one sample sequenced in a study of T cell repertoires in cytomegalovirus infection. One entry per CDR3 protein, called by TCRdb with MiXCR from the reads. The sample shows 640,000 or so distinct CDR3 sequences, 30% to 40% of them seen only once. What these receptors recognize is not known. The sample was cultured PBMCs, taken from culture after CMV antigen stimulation. The receptors here all came from a human donor in good health (CMV status not recorded). Some clones in this sample may be carry-over from other donors' samples.

This clonotype was detected a few times. This chain links TRBV7-3 with TRBJ1-5, with 7 nucleotides matching TRBD1. There are 14 residues in the CDR3. From germline, CDR1 is SGHTA and CDR2 FQGTGA. The CDR3 DNA sequence: TGTAGAGACAGGGTCGGGCTTCTGGATCAGCCCCAGCATTTT. Residues: CRDRVGLLDQPQHF. Together with reference TRBV7-3 and TRBJ1-5, the CDR3 gives the full variable domain: GAGVSQTPSNKVTEKGKYVELRCDPISGHTALYWYRQSLGQGPEFLIYFQGTGAADDSGLPNDRFFAVRPEGSVSTLKIQRTERGDSAVYLCRDRVGLLDQPQHFGDGTRLSIL.

The chain combines TRBV20-1 with TRBJ2-3; 14 bases map to TRBD2. The CDR3 spans 15 residues. Germline V gene sequence: CDR1 DFQATT, CDR2 SNEGSKA (reference sequence). V trimming: 5 bases; J trimming: 4 bases; junction bases outside the gene matches: 5. This chain's CDR3 is CSAGLAGGGADTQYF. The CDR3 coding sequence is TGCAGTGCTGGACTAGCGGGAGGTGGGGCAGATACGCAGTATTTT.

The V gene is TRBV6-1, the J gene TRBJ1-5; 9 bases map to TRBD1. Trimming removed 6 bases from V and 6 bases from J; junction bases left unmatched: 9. The germline CDR1 and CDR2 sequences are MNHNS and SASEGT. This CDR3 spans 15 amino acids. CDR3 in amino acids: CASSKEGTGFQPQHF. The CDR3 nucleotides read TGTGCCAGCAGCAAAGAGGGGACAGGGTTTCAGCCCCAGCATTTT.

This chain joins TRBV7-3 and TRBJ2-1; D possibly corresponds to TRBD1 (6 bases). The CDR3 has 16 residues. The germline gives CDR1 SGHTA, CDR2 FQGTGA. V was shortened by 4 bases and J by 6 bases, with 19 bases between the two germline ends. CDR3 sequence (DNA): TGTGCCAGCAGCTCAACAGGGCGGAGGAGCGGCAATGAGCAGTTCTTC. Translated, it gives CASSSTGRRSGNEQFF.

This clonotype was counted between two and nine times. The chain has TRBV7-7 and TRBJ2-3; 8 nucleotides agree with TRBD2. CDR3 size: 15 residues. V dropped 4 bases and J dropped 4; count of bases not matched to a gene: 7. Germline CDR1 is SSHAT and CDR2 is FNYEAQ (reference sequence). This CDR3 reads CASSSGLVPPDTQYF. The CDR3 nucleotides are TGTGCCAGCAGCTCGGGACTAGTCCCCCCAGATACGCAGTATTTT.

A few counts support this clonotype. The chain is built from TRBV6-2 or TRBV6-3 and TRBJ2-5; TRBD1 or TRBD2 may be the D gene (5 bases each). The ends were cut back, 5 bases at V and 5 bases at J, with 12 bases in the middle. Germline CDR1 and CDR2: MNHEY and SVGEGT. The CDR3 extends over 13 amino acids. The CDR3 DNA follows: TGTGCCAGCAGTGGGACGCTCCGGGAGACCCAGTACTTC. Protein sequence: CASSGTLRETQYF.

The chain employs TRBV27 and TRBJ1-1; D is uncertain. Germline V gives CDR1 MNHEY, CDR2 SMNVEV (reference sequence). Trimming left V 7 bases short and J 0 bases short, with 15 bases between. CDR3 length: 15 amino acids. The chain's CDR3 is CASTPFGLMNTEAFF. As DNA, the CDR3 is TGTGCCAGCACCCCCTTCGGCTTGATGAACACTGAAGCTTTCTTT.

This chain joins TRBV19 and TRBJ1-1, with no clear D. Germline lookup yields CDR1 LNHDA and CDR2 SQIVND (reference sequence). V was cut by 3 bases and J by 7 bases, with 12 bases left in between. The CDR3 has 13 amino acids. The chain's CDR3 is CASSIGLAGEAFF. Here the CDR3 DNA reads TGTGCCAGTAGTATCGGGCTTGCAGGTGAAGCTTTCTTT.

This clonotype was detected a few times. The DNA of the CDR3 is TGTGCCAGTGTTGAGGGGCCGGAGACCCAGTACTTC. This translates into CASVEGPETQYF. J is TRBJ2-5 and V is TRBV2, with D perhaps assigned TRBD1 or TRBD2 (5 bases each). The CDR3 consists of 12 residues. Germline V gene sequence: CDR1 SNHLY, CDR2 FYNNEI. The germline V and J ends were trimmed by 9 bases and 5 bases, with 13 bases remaining between them.

This clonotype was seen a handful of times. The chain uses TRBV20-1 and TRBJ2-7, with D unresolved. The CDR3 has 11 residues. Trimming left V 2 bases short and J 6 bases short, with 8 bases between. The germline V gene has CDR1 DFQATT and CDR2 SNEGSKA (reference sequence). CDR3 nucleotides: TGCAGTGCTAGACAAGGTATCGAGCAGTACTTC. Amino acids: CSARQGIEQYF.

The chain recombines TRBV19 with TRBJ1-1; 8 bases line up with TRBD1. J lost 0 bases, V lost 7 bases, and 16 bases had no gene match. Germline-derived CDR1 and CDR2 are LNHDA and SQIVND (reference sequence). The CDR3 has 18 amino acids. Here the CDR3 reads CASTLTGDDALMNTEAFF. The CDR3 DNA follows: TGTGCCAGTACCTTGACAGGGGACGACGCTTTAATGAACACTGAAGCTTTCTTT.

Only a few counts were recorded for this clonotype. The chain links TRBV10-3 to TRBJ1-5, with 10 bases identical to TRBD1. CDR1 and CDR2 from the germline V gene are ENHRY and SYGVKD. The CDR3 is 12 residues long. V shed 10 bases, J shed 7 bases, and the junction held 4 bases outside the gene matches. As DNA, the CDR3 is TGTGCCACCGGACAGGGGGGACAGCCCCAGCATTTT. It yields the protein CATGQGGQPQHF.

The chain employs TRBV19 and TRBJ2-3; D gene uncertain. Germline assignment: CDR1 LNHDA and CDR2 SQIVND (reference sequence). Trimming shortened V by 3 bases and J by 1 base, and 8 bases separated the two germline ends. The CDR3 contains 14 residues. Written as DNA, the CDR3 is TGTGCCAGTAGTATGCAGGTGGGCACAGATACGCAGTATTTT. This gives the protein CASSMQVGTDTQYF. Combining the CDR3 with reference TRBV19 and TRBJ2-3 gives the whole variable domain DGGITQSPKYLFRKEGQNVTLSCEQNLNHDAMYWYRQDPGQGLRLIYYSQIVNDFQKGDIAEGYSVSREKKESFPLTVTSAQKNPTAFYLCASSMQVGTDTQYFGPGTRLTVL.

For this clonotype: An end of the junction differs from the germline gene, which may be a read error. The chain recombines TRBV4-1 with TRBJ2-5, with D unclear. Germline CDR1 and CDR2: MGHRA and YSYEKL. This CDR3 is built from 15 residues. The CDR3 protein is CASSPQSTHRETQYF. The CDR3 DNA reads TGTGCCAGCAGCCCCCAGTCTACTCACAGAGAGACCCAGTACTTC.

This clonotype was seen a handful of times. The DNA for the CDR3 is TGTGCCAGCAGTTTAGCTAGGTGGGACAGGGGGCGAGGGGGCCTTAACACTGAAGCTTTCTTT. The encoded protein is CASSLARWDRGRGGLNTEAFF. This rearrangement joins TRBV12-3 or TRBV12-4 to TRBJ1-1, with TRBD1 identical over 12 bases. The CDR3 runs 21 residues. V lost 0 bases to trimming and J lost 2 bases; unmatched junction nucleotides: 16.

This clonotype was seen only a few times. The chain joins TRBV6-2 or TRBV6-3 to TRBJ2-7, with D perhaps matching TRBD1 (6 bases). This CDR3 comprises 14 residues. The germline gives CDR1 MNHEY, CDR2 SVGEGT. Between the trimmed V and J ends, which lost 7 bases and 5 bases, there was a span of 18 bases. This CDR3 is CASTNPQGFDEQYF. The CDR3, as DNA: TGTGCCAGCACTAACCCACAGGGATTCGACGAGCAGTACTTC.

This clonotype has ten or more counts. The V and J genes are TRBV7-6 and TRBJ2-1; D is undetermined. From germline, CDR1 is SGHVS and CDR2 FNYEAQ. V lost 5 bases and J 3 bases, leaving 8 bases between the germline ends. There are 13 residues in the CDR3. The CDR3 region is CASSLEDYNEQFF. The CDR3 DNA reads as TGTGCCAGCAGCCTCGAAGACTACAATGAGCAGTTCTTC.

The chain recombines TRBV12-3 or TRBV12-4 with TRBJ2-1, with TRBD2 matching over 7 bases. V shed 1 base and J 1 base; nucleotides not matched to a gene: 10. The CDR3 is 18 residues long. The CDR3 is CASSLGGRVERSYNEQFF. CDR3 nucleotide sequence: TGTGCCAGCAGTTTAGGGGGGAGGGTAGAGCGGTCCTACAATGAGCAGTTCTTC.

This CDR3 reads CSARVESTDTQYF. DNA of the CDR3: TGCAGTGCTAGAGTTGAGAGCACAGATACGCAGTATTTT. This chain joins TRBV20-1 and TRBJ2-3; D gene uncertain. V dropped 1 base and J dropped 0 bases, with 5 bases sitting between them. In germline, CDR1 is DFQATT, CDR2 SNEGSKA (reference sequence). The CDR3 consists of 13 residues.

This rearrangement joins TRBV7-9 to TRBJ2-1; tentatively, D is TRBD1 (6 bases). The CDR3 runs 15 residues. Trimming shortened V by 5 bases and J by 2 bases, and 13 bases separated the two germline ends. CDR1 is SEHNR, CDR2 FQNEAQ, per germline (reference sequence). The DNA of the CDR3 is TGTGCCAGCAGCAAGGTAGGACAGACCTACAATGAGCAGTTCTTC. Its translation: CASSKVGQTYNEQFF.

The rearrangement uses TRBV6-6 and TRBJ2-7; D gene ambiguous. Germline CDR1 and CDR2: MNHNY and SVGAGI (reference sequence). V lost 0 bases to trimming and J lost 5 bases, with 11 bases between them. This CDR3 is 14 amino acids long. The chain's CDR3 is CASSYSTNWDEQYF. In DNA form, the CDR3 reads TGTGCCAGCAGTTACTCGACCAACTGGGACGAGCAGTACTTC.

The chain employs TRBV18 and TRBJ2-4, with a weak D call TRBD2 (5 bases). Trimming shortened V by 1 base and J by 0 bases, and 13 bases separated the two germline ends. CDR3 length equals 17 residues. Germline V gene sequence: CDR1 KGHSH, CDR2 LQKENI. CDR3 residues: CASSPRYLAVAKNIQYF. CDR3 in DNA: TGTGCCAGCTCACCACGTTATCTAGCCGTAGCCAAAAACATTCAGTACTTC. The whole variable domain, filled in from reference TRBV18 and TRBJ2-4, reads NAGVMQNPRHLVRRRGQEARLRCSPMKGHSHVYWYRQLPEEGLKFMVYLQKENIIDESGMPKERFSAEFPKEGPSILRIQQVVRGDSAAYFCASSPRYLAVAKNIQYFGAGTRLSVL.

There are many counts of this clonotype. This sequence joins TRBV7-8 and TRBJ1-4, with D hard to call. Trimming pared 4 bases from V and 8 bases from J, leaving 8 bases between. The CDR3 length is 12 residues. Germline V gene data show CDR1 as SGHVS and CDR2 as FQNEAQ. The CDR3: CASSSPGEKLFF. The CDR3 nucleotides are TGTGCCAGCAGCTCACCTGGGGAAAAACTGTTTTTT.

The rearrangement uses TRBV4-1 and TRBJ1-1; unclear D gene. V shed 0 bases and J shed 1 base, with 15 bases lying between them. Germline-derived CDR1 and CDR2 are MGHRA and YSYEKL. This CDR3 spans 17 amino acids. The CDR3 DNA reads as TGCGCCAGCAGCCAAGATCCGGGGATATTAAGGAACACTGAAGCTTTCTTT. Protein sequence: CASSQDPGILRNTEAFF.

This clonotype was counted only a few times. The junction departs from the called germline gene at one end, perhaps through a read error. The chain joins TRBV7-8 to TRBJ1-6; D might be TRBD1 (6 bases). CDR3 length equals 17 residues. Germline V gene sequence: CDR1 SGHVS, CDR2 FQNEAQ. This CDR3 reads CASSSTGALVYSSPLHF. DNA of the CDR3: TGTGCCAGCAGCTCCACGGGGGCCCTGGTATATAGTTCACCCCTCCACTTT.